The entry below gives a single T cell receptor (beta chain) sequence along with its context. Methods used by the authors: Nucleated cell number was recorded as an estimate derived from reference gene primer amplification. Clones were sequenced by immunoSEQ multiplex PCR, and TCRdb holds only the in-frame ones, with some missing. V and J calls and clone size are those listed in that table; D and trimming were worked out from the DNA. The data contain 250,000 to 350,000 clones, roughly 90% of them seen just once; the ten biggest clones take up roughly 2.9%. Seattle patient enrollment occurred during active infection, with longitudinal follow-up thereafter. This specimen comes from a study of blood T cell repertoires in COVID-19. The wider study: Acute-phase and convalescent COVID-19 samples originated in the United States, Italy and Spain. T cells, B-cell-depleted T cells, or PBMCs provided the cDNA or gDNA that served as material.

CDR1 and CDR2 (germline): SGHNT, YYREEE (reference sequence). V lost 4 bases to trimming and J lost 0 bases; unmatched junction nucleotides: 2. The CDR3 covers 14 residues. Sequenced: peripheral blood. The TCR was taken from a woman younger than 45 with COVID-19, enrolled during active disease. The J gene is TRBJ2-5, the V gene TRBV5-4; 8 bases match TRBD1. CDR3: CASSPGQDQETQYF. CDR3 DNA: TGTGCCAGCAGCCCGGGACAGGACCAAGAGACCCAGTACTTC.